A single sample gave rise to the 23 T cell receptor beta chains below, sequenced in a study of T cell responses to AZD1222 COVID-19 vaccine. TCRdb keeps only in-frame clones here, not all; method: immunoSEQ multiplex PCR. The sample shows about 130,000 clones, around 84% of them seen only once. The input for sequencing was peripheral blood, taken on day 0 of AZD1222 vaccination. These receptors all come from an adult in good health.

CDR3 protein: CASSFQGPRPWDYGYTF. Written as DNA, the CDR3 is TGTGCCAGCAGCTTTCAGGGGCCGCGACCCTGGGACTATGGCTACACCTTC. The V call is TRBV7-9, the J call TRBJ1-2, with D tentatively TRBD1 (6 bases). Trimming took 3 bases from V and 3 from J, leaving 20 bases between them. Germline V gene data show CDR1 as SEHNR and CDR2 as FQNEAQ (reference sequence). This CDR3 is 17 amino acids long. The whole variable domain, remainder taken from reference TRBV7-9 and TRBJ1-2, is DTGVSQNPRHKITKRGQNVTFRCDPISEHNRLYWYRQTLGQGPEFLTYFQNEAQLEKSRLLSDRFSAERPKGSFSTLEIQRTEQGDSAMYLCASSFQGPRPWDYGYTFGSGTRLTVV.

The chain combines TRBV7-9 with TRBJ1-2, with a weak D call TRBD1 (5 bases). V lost 3 bases and J 2 bases, leaving 7 bases between the germline ends. Germline V lookup: CDR1 SEHNR, CDR2 FQNEAQ (reference sequence). The CDR3 is made up of 13 amino acids. CDR3 loop: CASSFQGNYGYTF. The DNA of the CDR3 is TGTGCCAGCAGCTTCCAGGGAAACTATGGCTACACCTTC.

The J gene is TRBJ1-3, the V gene TRBV4-3; the D is unclear. The germline gives CDR1 LGHNA, CDR2 YSLEER. Trimming removed 1 base at V and 4 bases at J, with 11 bases between. This CDR3 comprises 15 residues. The CDR3 spells CASSQVKGWGNTIYF. The CDR3 nucleotides are TGCGCCAGCAGCCAAGTGAAGGGTTGGGGAAACACCATATATTTT.

The J gene is TRBJ2-3, the V gene TRBV5-6, with unresolved D. The CDR3 consists of 11 residues. Germline V gene lookup returns CDR1 SGHDT and CDR2 YYEEEE. V lost 0 bases, J lost 4 bases, and 0 bases lay in between. The CDR3 bases are TGTGCCAGCAGCTTGGCAGATACGCAGTATTTT. This encodes CASSLADTQYF.

The gene calls are TRBV14 and TRBJ2-1; D is possibly TRBD2 (6 bases). V was shortened by 0 bases and J by 7 bases, with 19 bases between the two germline ends. Germline V gives CDR1 SGHDN, CDR2 FVKESK. The CDR3 runs 17 residues. The CDR3 reads CASSQDRLTGDRNEQFF. CDR3 bases: TGTGCCAGCAGCCAAGATCGACTAACGGGGGACCGAAATGAGCAGTTCTTC. Full variable domain (remainder filled in from reference TRBV14 and TRBJ2-1): EAGVTQFPSHSVIEKGQTVTLRCDPISGHDNLYWYRRVMGKEIKFLLHFVKESKQDESGMPNNRFLAERTGGTYSTLKVQPAELEDSGVYFCASSQDRLTGDRNEQFFGPGTRLTVL.

The J gene is TRBJ1-5, the V gene TRBV18, with D possibly matching TRBD1 (5 bases). Germline V lookup: CDR1 KGHSH, CDR2 LQKENI. CDR3 length: 16 residues. The ends were cut back, 3 bases at V and 2 bases at J, with 14 bases in the middle. CDR3: CASSPALGVGNQPQHF. The CDR3 DNA sequence: TGTGCCAGCTCACCGGCTCTGGGGGTCGGCAATCAGCCCCAGCATTTT.

This chain connects TRBV6-2 or TRBV6-3 to TRBJ1-1, with D possibly TRBD1 on 6 matching bases. The germline V and J ends were trimmed by 1 base and 6 bases, with 9 bases remaining between them. Germline V gene data show CDR1 as MNHEY and CDR2 as SVGEGT. This CDR3 region has 13 residues. DNA of the CDR3: TGTGCCAGCAGTTACTGGAGGGGGGCTGAAGCTTTCTTT. It encodes CASSYWRGAEAFF.

The CDR3 reads CASSLRSGYGYTDTQYF. As DNA, the CDR3 is TGTGCCAGCAGTTTAAGGTCGGGGTATGGGTACACAGATACGCAGTATTTT. The rearrangement joins TRBV27 to TRBJ2-3; D perhaps matches TRBD2 (5 bases). V lost 2 bases and J lost 2, with 17 bases in between. The CDR3 is 17 residues long. CDR1 is MNHEY, CDR2 SMNVEV, per germline (reference sequence).

The chain joins TRBV15 to TRBJ1-5, with D possibly matching TRBD1 (5 bases). Germline V gene data show CDR1 as LNHNV and CDR2 as YYDKDF (reference sequence). The CDR3 runs to 14 residues. V was clipped by 3 bases and J by 5 bases, with 11 bases between them. The CDR3: CATSRWQGDQPQHF. The DNA for the CDR3 is TGTGCCACCAGCAGGTGGCAGGGAGATCAGCCCCAGCATTTT.

V gene TRBV2 combines with J gene TRBJ1-2; D ambiguous. This CDR3 is 13 amino acids long. Per the germline V gene, CDR1 is SNHLY and CDR2 is FYNNEI. Trimming took 4 bases from V and 5 from J, leaving 11 bases between them. CDR3 protein: CASSGQLLYGYTF. CDR3 DNA: TGTGCCAGCAGTGGCCAGCTTCTATATGGCTACACCTTC.

This rearrangement joins TRBV2 to TRBJ2-7; tentatively, D is TRBD1 (5 bases). This CDR3 has 14 residues. Trimming took 2 bases from V and 2 from J, leaving 10 bases between them. Germline V gene lookup returns CDR1 SNHLY and CDR2 FYNNEI. The CDR3 here is CASSERGRPYEQYF. The CDR3 DNA sequence: TGTGCCAGCAGTGAAAGGGGCCGCCCCTACGAGCAGTACTTC.

V gene TRBV7-9 combines with J gene TRBJ1-3; no definite D call. From germline, CDR1 is SEHNR and CDR2 FQNEAQ (reference sequence). V dropped 0 bases and J dropped 3 bases, with 3 bases sitting between them. The CDR3 length is 13 residues. The CDR3 loop reads CASSLAGGNTIYF. The DNA of the CDR3 is TGTGCCAGCAGCTTAGCCGGTGGAAACACCATATATTTT.

This chain joins TRBV7-8 and TRBJ1-3; no firm D call. This CDR3 is 17 amino acids long. Germline assignment: CDR1 SGHVS and CDR2 FQNEAQ. Trimming took 1 base from V and 1 from J, leaving 14 bases between them. The CDR3 loop is CASSLGAGPSSGNTIYF. CDR3 coding DNA: TGTGCCAGCAGCTTAGGGGCAGGTCCATCTTCTGGAAACACCATATATTTT.

V and J are TRBV6-5 and TRBJ2-7, with unresolved D. Trimming removed 1 base from V and 6 bases from J, with 13 bases in between. The V gene's germline CDR1 is MNHEY and CDR2 SVGAGI. CDR3 size: 14 residues. This CDR3 reads CASSYLKGFFEQYF. The DNA for the CDR3 is TGTGCCAGCAGTTACTTAAAAGGGTTTTTCGAGCAGTACTTC.

The chain joins TRBV2 to TRBJ1-6; D ambiguous. Germline V gene lookup returns CDR1 SNHLY and CDR2 FYNNEI. Trimming removed 7 bases at V and 9 bases at J, with 13 bases between. CDR3 size: 13 residues. This CDR3 is CASTPGVGSPLHF. The CDR3 DNA sequence: TGTGCCAGCACTCCCGGCGTTGGTTCACCCCTCCACTTT.

The chain joins TRBV7-3 to TRBJ1-5; 7 bases map to TRBD1. The CDR3 sequence is 16 residues long. V lost 4 bases to trimming and J lost 4 bases; unmatched junction nucleotides: 10. CDR1 is SGHTA and CDR2 is FQGTGA in the germline V gene. This CDR3 is CASSSGGGRGNQPQHF. CDR3 DNA: TGTGCCAGCAGCTCAGGAGGAGGCAGGGGGAATCAGCCCCAGCATTTT.

The rearrangement links TRBV5-1 to TRBJ2-1, with 7 bases aligning to TRBD1. The germline CDR1 and CDR2 sequences are SGHRS and YFSETQ. V was clipped by 4 bases and J by 3 bases; unmatched bases: 10. The CDR3 length is 16 residues. CDR3 sequence (DNA): TGCGCCAGCAGCGCCGACAGGGTCCAGCTCTACAATGAGCAGTTCTTC. Translation gives CASSADRVQLYNEQFF.

The rearrangement joins TRBV5-1 to TRBJ2-1; the D gene could be TRBD1 or TRBD2 (6 bases each). Germline V gene data show CDR1 as SGHRS and CDR2 as YFSETQ. V lost 4 bases and J 8 bases, leaving 13 bases between the germline ends. The CDR3 spans 13 residues. CDR3 region: CASSRTGGHEQFF. Here the CDR3 DNA reads TGCGCCAGCAGCAGGACTGGGGGGCATGAGCAGTTCTTC.

The rearrangement joins TRBV7-2 to TRBJ1-2, with 7 bases matching TRBD1. The ends lost 4 bases at V and 3 bases at J; junction bases unmatched: 2. The CDR3 is 13 amino acids. Germline V lookup: CDR1 SGHTA, CDR2 FQGNSA. In DNA form, the CDR3 reads TGTGCCAGCAGCTCGGGACAGTACTATGGCTACACCTTC. This sequence encodes CASSSGQYYGYTF. Using reference TRBV7-2 and TRBJ1-2 for the parts outside the CDR3, the full variable domain is GAGVSQSPSNKVTEKGKDVELRCDPISGHTALYWYRQSLGQGLEFLIYFQGNSAPDKSGLPSDRFSAERTGGSVSTLTIQRTQQEDSAVYLCASSSGQYYGYTFGSGTRLTVV.

The chain carries TRBV2 and TRBJ1-2; 10 positions match TRBD1. V shed 4 bases, J shed 8 bases, and the junction held 7 bases outside the gene matches. CDR3 length: 14 amino acids. Germline V lookup: CDR1 SNHLY, CDR2 FYNNEI. DNA of the CDR3: TGTGCCAGCAGTGCGGGACAGGGGCTGGAGGGCTACACCTTC. It is translated as CASSAGQGLEGYTF. The whole variable domain, filled in from reference TRBV2 and TRBJ1-2, reads EPEVTQTPSHQVTQMGQEVILRCVPISNHLYFYWYRQILGQKVEFLVSFYNNEISEKSEIFDDQFSVERPDGSNFTLKIRSTKLEDSAMYFCASSAGQGLEGYTFGSGTRLTVV.

The rearrangement joins TRBV12-3 or TRBV12-4 to TRBJ2-7; 8 bases are a match to TRBD1. There are 12 residues in the CDR3. V lost 8 bases to trimming and J lost 3 bases; unmatched junction nucleotides: 3. CDR3 in DNA: TGTGCCAGCGGGACAGGATTCTACGAGCAGTACTTC. Translating gives CASGTGFYEQYF.

The chain joins TRBV18 to TRBJ1-3; TRBD1 matches 8 bases. Losses at the gene ends were 4 bases for V and 2 bases for J; bases not matched to a gene: 7. Germline CDR1 and CDR2: KGHSH and LQKENI. The length of the CDR3 is 16 residues. The CDR3 bases are TGTGCCAGCTCACTAACGGACAGGGTAACTGGAAACACCATATATTTT. Encoded protein: CASSLTDRVTGNTIYF.

The chain couples TRBV2 to TRBJ2-3; the match to TRBD2 covers 10 bases. Germline V gene data show CDR1 as SNHLY and CDR2 as FYNNEI. The CDR3 is 15 residues long. V lost 7 bases, J lost 2 bases, and 6 bases stayed unmatched. This CDR3 is CASTKGLALTDTQYF. The CDR3, as DNA: TGTGCCAGCACCAAGGGACTAGCGCTCACAGATACGCAGTATTTT. Full variable domain (outside the CDR3, taken from reference TRBV2 and TRBJ2-3): EPEVTQTPSHQVTQMGQEVILRCVPISNHLYFYWYRQILGQKVEFLVSFYNNEISEKSEIFDDQFSVERPDGSNFTLKIRSTKLEDSAMYFCASTKGLALTDTQYFGPGTRLTVL.